The rows below give T cell receptor beta chains drawn from one sample of a study of CD8 T cells in ankylosing spondylitis. TCRdb used MiXCR to reprocess the 5' RACE reads, holding one entry per CDR3 protein. The table has 130,000 to 150,000 distinct CDR3 sequences, 8% to 9% seen once. What was sequenced was synovial fluid, either unsorted or a sorted T cell fraction (not recorded which). The source is a male donor with ankylosing spondylitis. The CDR3 runs from the conserved cysteine through the conserved F or W. A D gene is named only where the DNA matches it firmly. Expanded clones get a size class; other rows say once, few or many, or leave the size out.

>TRBV6-2/TRBV6-3|NA|many|TRBJ1-1
TGTGCCAGCAGTCGGACGGCGAACACTGAAGCTTTCTTT
CASSRTANTEAFF
>TRBV29-1|NA|NA|TRBJ1-2
TGCAGCGGAACAGATTCCTATGGCTACACCTTC
CSGTDSYGYTF
>TRBV20-1|NA|many|TRBJ2-5
TGCAGTGCTAGTACCAGGGGCCAAGAGACCCAGTACTTC
CSASTRGQETQYF
>TRBV20-1|TRBD2|many|TRBJ2-3
TGCAGTGCTGGGGGACTAGCACTTCGCACAGATACGCAGTATTTT
CSAGGLALRTDTQYF
>TRBV21-1|NA|many|TRBJ2-5
TGTGCCAGCAGCAAACCTCTCCGCCAGGGGGGATCACCGGCAGAGACCCAGTACTTC
CASSKPLRQGGSPAETQYF
>TRBV7-2|NA|many|TRBJ1-2
TGTGCCAGCAGCTTAGCTAACTATGGCTACACCTTC
CASSLANYGYTF
>TRBV6-2/TRBV6-3|NA|NA|TRBJ1-1
TGTGCCAGCAGTTTCTACTTAGGAGGGGTGAACACTGAAGCTTTCTTT
CASSFYLGGVNTEAFF
>TRBV7-2|NA|few|TRBJ2-3
TGTGCCAGCAGCTTAGGTTGGGTGGGTTACACAGATACGCAGTATTTT
CASSLGWVGYTDTQYF
>TRBV20-1|NA|many|TRBJ1-5
TGCAGTGCTCCCAATCAAAATCAGCCCCAGCATTTT
CSAPNQNQPQHF
>TRBV14|NA|NA|TRBJ2-5
TGTGCCAGCAGCCCCAGCCCGGGGTTGACCCAGTACTTC
CASSPSPGLTQYF
>TRBV7-2|TRBD2|many|TRBJ2-5
TGTGCCAGCAGCCAAGGGACTATTAACCAAGAGACCCAGTACTTC
CASSQGTINQETQYF
>TRBV4-2|TRBD1|NA|TRBJ1-2
TGTGCCAGCAGCCAACAGAGGTGGGGACAGGGGGCCTATGGCTACACCTTC
CASSQQRWGQGAYGYTF
>TRBV3-1|NA|NA|TRBJ1-2
TGTGCCAGCAGCCAAGCAGCCTATGGCTACACCTTC
CASSQAAYGYTF
>TRBV20-1|NA|many|TRBJ1-5
TGCAGTGCCAGACAGTATAGCAATCAGCCCCAGCATTTT
CSARQYSNQPQHF